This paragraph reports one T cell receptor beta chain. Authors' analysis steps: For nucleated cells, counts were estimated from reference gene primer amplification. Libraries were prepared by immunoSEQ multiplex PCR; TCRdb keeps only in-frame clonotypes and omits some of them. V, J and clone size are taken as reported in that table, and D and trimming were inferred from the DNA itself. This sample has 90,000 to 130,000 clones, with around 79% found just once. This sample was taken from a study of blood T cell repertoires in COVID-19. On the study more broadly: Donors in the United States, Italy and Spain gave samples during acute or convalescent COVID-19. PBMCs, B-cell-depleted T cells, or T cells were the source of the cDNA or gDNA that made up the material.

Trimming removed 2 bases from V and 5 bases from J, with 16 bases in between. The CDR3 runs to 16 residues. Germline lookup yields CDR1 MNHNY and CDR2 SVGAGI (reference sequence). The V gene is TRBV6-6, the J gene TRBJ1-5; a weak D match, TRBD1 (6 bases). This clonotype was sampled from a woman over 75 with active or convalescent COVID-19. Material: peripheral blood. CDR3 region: CASSYRAGAYDQPQHF. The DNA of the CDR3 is TGTGCCAGCAGTTACCGCGCGGGGGCGTATGATCAGCCCCAGCATTTT.